The subject of this entry is one TCR beta chain. Its antigen is not identified. The time point was: blood from clinic visit 5 months post-surgery; TSC patient then seizure free. Only cases whose brain tissue showed the highest T cell transcript signatures were sequenced. This specimen belongs to a study of brain T cells in children with intractable seizures. This CDR3 spans 16 amino acids. Germline lookup yields CDR1 ENHRY and CDR2 SYGVKD. J was trimmed by 1 base and V by 5 bases; bases with no gene match: 7. The table came from immunoSEQ multiplex PCR; TCRdb's copy has only in-frame clones and leaves some out. The sample shows about 350,000 clones, 85% to 95% of them seen only once. Notes on the study in general: Absence of clones before surgery may stem from lower sequencing depth. HCMV serostatus was not known, and viral specificity came from CDR3 similarity only.

This sequence originates from a boy less than two years old with tuberous sclerosis and intractable seizures. The chain links TRBV10-3 to TRBJ2-3, with 9 bases fitting TRBD2. The sequencing used peripheral blood, collected about 5 months after surgery. CDR3 loop: CAISPQKREGTDTQYF. For the CDR3, the DNA is TGTGCCATCAGTCCCCAAAAGCGGGAGGGCACAGATACGCAGTATTTT.